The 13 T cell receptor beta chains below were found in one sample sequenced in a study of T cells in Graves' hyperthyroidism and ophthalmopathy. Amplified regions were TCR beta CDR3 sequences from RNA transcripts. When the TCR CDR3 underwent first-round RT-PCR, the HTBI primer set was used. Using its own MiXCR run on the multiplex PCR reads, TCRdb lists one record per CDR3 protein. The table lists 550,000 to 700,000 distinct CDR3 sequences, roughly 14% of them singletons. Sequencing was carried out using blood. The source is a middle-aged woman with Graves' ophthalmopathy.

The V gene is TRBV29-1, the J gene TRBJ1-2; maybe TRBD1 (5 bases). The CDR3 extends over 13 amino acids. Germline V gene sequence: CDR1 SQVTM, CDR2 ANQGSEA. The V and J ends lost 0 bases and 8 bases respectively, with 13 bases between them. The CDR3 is CSVEDVGGEGYTF. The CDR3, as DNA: TGCAGCGTTGAAGATGTGGGGGGAGAAGGCTACACCTTC.

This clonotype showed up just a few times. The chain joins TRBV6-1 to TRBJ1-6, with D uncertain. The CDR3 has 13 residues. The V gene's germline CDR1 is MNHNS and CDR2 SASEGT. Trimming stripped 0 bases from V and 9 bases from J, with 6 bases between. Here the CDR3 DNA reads TGTGCCAGCAGTGAAGCGGAGTTTTCACCCCTCCACTTT. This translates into CASSEAEFSPLHF.

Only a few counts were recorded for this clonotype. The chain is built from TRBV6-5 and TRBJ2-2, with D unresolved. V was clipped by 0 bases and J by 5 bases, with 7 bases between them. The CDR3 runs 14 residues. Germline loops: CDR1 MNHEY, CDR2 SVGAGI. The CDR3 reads CASSYSGITGELFF. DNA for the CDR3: TGTGCCAGCAGTTACTCGGGGATAACCGGGGAGCTGTTTTTT.

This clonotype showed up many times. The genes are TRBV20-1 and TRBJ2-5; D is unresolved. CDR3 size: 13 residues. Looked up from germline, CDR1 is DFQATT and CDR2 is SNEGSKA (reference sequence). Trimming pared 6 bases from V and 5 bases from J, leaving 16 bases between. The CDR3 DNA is TGCAGTGCCCGCCGACACTCAAGGGAGACCCAGTACTTC. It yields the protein CSARRHSRETQYF.

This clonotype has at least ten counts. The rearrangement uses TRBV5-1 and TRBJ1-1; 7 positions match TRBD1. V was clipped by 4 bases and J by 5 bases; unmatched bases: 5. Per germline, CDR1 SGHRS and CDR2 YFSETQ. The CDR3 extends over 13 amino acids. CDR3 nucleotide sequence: TGCGCCAGCAGCCGAATCAGGGGGACTGAAGCTTTCTTT. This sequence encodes CASSRIRGTEAFF.

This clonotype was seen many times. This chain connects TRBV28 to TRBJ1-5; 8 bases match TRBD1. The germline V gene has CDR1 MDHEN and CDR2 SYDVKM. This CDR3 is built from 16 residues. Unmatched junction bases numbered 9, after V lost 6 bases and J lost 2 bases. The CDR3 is CASRRGAGGGNQPQHF. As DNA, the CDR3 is TGTGCCAGCAGGCGGGGAGCAGGGGGCGGCAATCAGCCCCAGCATTTT.

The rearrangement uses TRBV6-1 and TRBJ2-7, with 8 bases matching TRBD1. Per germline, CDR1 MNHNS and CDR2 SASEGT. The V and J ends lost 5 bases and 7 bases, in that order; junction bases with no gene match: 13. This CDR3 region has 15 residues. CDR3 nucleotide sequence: TGTGCCAGCAGTCCAACCGGGACAGGTCGGCGAGAGCAGTACTTC. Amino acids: CASSPTGTGRREQYF.

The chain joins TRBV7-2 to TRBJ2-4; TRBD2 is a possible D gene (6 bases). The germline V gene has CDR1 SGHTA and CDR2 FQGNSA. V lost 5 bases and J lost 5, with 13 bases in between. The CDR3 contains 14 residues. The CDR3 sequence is CASSPRLDQNIQYF. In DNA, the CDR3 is TGTGCCAGCAGCCCACGACTAGACCAAAACATTCAGTACTTC. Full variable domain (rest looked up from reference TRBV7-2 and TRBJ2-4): GAGVSQSPSNKVTEKGKDVELRCDPISGHTALYWYRQSLGQGLEFLIYFQGNSAPDKSGLPSDRFSAERTGGSVSTLTIQRTQQEDSAVYLCASSPRLDQNIQYFGAGTRLSVL.

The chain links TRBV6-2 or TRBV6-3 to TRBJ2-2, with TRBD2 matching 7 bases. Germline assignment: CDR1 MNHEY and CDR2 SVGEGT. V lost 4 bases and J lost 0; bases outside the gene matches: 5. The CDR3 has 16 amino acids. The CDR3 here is CASSLTSQTNTGELFF. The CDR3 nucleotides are TGTGCCAGCAGTTTGACTAGCCAAACGAACACCGGGGAGCTGTTTTTT.

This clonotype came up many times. The CDR3 protein is CASSPEGESYEQYF. The DNA for the CDR3 is TGTGCCAGCAGCCCGGAGGGGGAATCCTACGAGCAGTACTTC. This chain connects TRBV7-9 to TRBJ2-7; D tentatively reads TRBD1 or TRBD2 (6 bases each). Germline CDR1 reads SEHNR; CDR2 reads FQNEAQ (reference sequence). The CDR3 covers 14 residues. V was clipped by 5 bases and J by 1 base, with 12 bases between them.

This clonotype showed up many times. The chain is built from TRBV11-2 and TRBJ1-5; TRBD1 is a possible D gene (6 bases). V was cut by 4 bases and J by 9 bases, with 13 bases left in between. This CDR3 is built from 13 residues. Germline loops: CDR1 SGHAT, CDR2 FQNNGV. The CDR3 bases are TGTGCCAGCAGCTCTCACAGGGACGCGCCCCAGCATTTT. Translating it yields CASSSHRDAPQHF.

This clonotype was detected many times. CDR3 amino acids: CASSPGQIDTEAFF. CDR3 nucleotide sequence: TGTGCCAGCAGTCCAGGACAGATCGACACTGAAGCTTTCTTT. V is TRBV27 and J is TRBJ1-1; D perhaps matches TRBD1 (6 bases). CDR1 MNHEY and CDR2 SMNVEV come from the germline V gene (reference sequence). This CDR3 comprises 14 residues. The ends were cut back, 5 bases at V and 3 bases at J, with 13 bases in the middle.

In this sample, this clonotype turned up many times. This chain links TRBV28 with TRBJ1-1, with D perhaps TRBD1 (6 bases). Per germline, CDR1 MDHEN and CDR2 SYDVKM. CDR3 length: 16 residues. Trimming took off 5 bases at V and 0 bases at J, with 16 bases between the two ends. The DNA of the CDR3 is TGTGCCAGCAGTCCTGGAACCAGGGGTATGAACACTGAAGCTTTCTTT. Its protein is CASSPGTRGMNTEAFF.